This record looks at one TCR beta chain sequence and its context. As yet, its antigen is unknown. The trim removed 8 bases at V and 4 bases at J, leaving 10 bases unmatched. The length of the CDR3 is 14 residues. Germline-derived CDR1 and CDR2 are SEHNR and FQNEAQ (reference sequence). Primed by a sample-barcoded 5' primer and a J-beta primer mix, a second PCR proceeded for roughly 7 to 12 cycles. With 12 random nucleotides, a template-switch adaptor tagged each individual cDNA molecule. TCRdb fed the 5' RACE reads into MiXCR, producing one record per CDR3 protein. The sample yields roughly 800,000 distinct CDR3 sequences, 55% to 70% seen once. The sample belongs to a study of blood T cells in healthy people across ages. Study observations and caveats: Unsorted PBMCs ruled out conclusive naive versus antigen-experienced comparison. With age, beta diversity per million T cells declined roughly linearly, significantly by 40.

Input material: blood. V is TRBV7-9 and J is TRBJ1-2, with 7 nucleotides matching TRBD1. The clonotype comes from a man aged 30-40 years in good health. CDR3 loop: CASSPGTVAYGYTF. CDR3 sequence (DNA): TGTGCCAGCTCCCCCGGGACAGTAGCCTATGGCTACACCTTC.